A selection of T cell receptor beta chains follows, all from one sample in a study of T cell responses to AZD1222 COVID-19 vaccine. Generated by immunoSEQ multiplex PCR, the TCRdb table keeps only in-frame clones and is missing some. The sample records 100,000 or so clones, 75% to 95% being singletons. The specimen was peripheral blood, collected 28 days after the second AZD1222 dose. These TCRs come from an adult who received the AZD1222 COVID-19 vaccine. CDR3s include the opening cysteine and the closing phenylalanine or tryptophan. A D gene is named only where the DNA matches it firmly. Where a row states a size, it is once, few, many or the class of an expanded clone; other rows omit it.

D	V	size	J	CDR3	DNA
NA	TRBV7-9	NA	TRBJ2-7	CASSPIGEQYF	TGTGCCAGCAGCCCGATCGGGGAGCAGTACTTC
NA	TRBV5-1	NA	TRBJ2-2	CASSLDGGRWTGELFF	TGCGCCAGCAGCTTGGATGGGGGGCGATGGACCGGGGAGCTGTTTTTT
TRBD1	TRBV6-1	NA	TRBJ1-2	CASSEGRTGNYGYTF	TGTGCCAGCAGTGAAGGTAGGACAGGGAACTATGGCTACACCTTC
TRBD1	TRBV18	once	TRBJ1-4	CASSPDRARVGSNEKLFF	TGTGCCAGCTCACCGGACAGGGCTCGAGTCGGGTCTAATGAAAAACTGTTTTTT
NA	TRBV19	NA	TRBJ1-6	CASSVAGVNSPLHF	TGTGCCAGTAGTGTCGCAGGGGTAAATTCACCCCTCCACTTT
NA	TRBV11-3	NA	TRBJ2-3	CASSLAGASTDTQYF	TGTGCCAGCAGCTTAGCAGGGGCTAGCACAGATACGCAGTATTTT
NA	TRBV6-6	NA	TRBJ1-3	CASSYSSERSGNTIYF	TGTGCCAGCAGTTACTCGAGTGAGCGCTCTGGAAACACCATATATTTT
TRBD2	TRBV7-3	NA	TRBJ2-3	CASSSGGTDTQYF	TGTGCCAGCAGCTCCGGGGGGACAGATACGCAGTATTTT
NA	TRBV18	NA	TRBJ1-4	CASSPDWGTSTNEKLFF	TGTGCCAGCTCACCGGACTGGGGGACAAGCACTAATGAAAAACTGTTTTTT
NA	TRBV11-1	NA	TRBJ1-2	CASSFTGYYGYTF	TGTGCCAGCAGCTTCACAGGTTACTATGGCTACACCTTC
NA	TRBV4-1	NA	TRBJ1-2	CASSPGRGADPYGYTF	TGCGCCAGCAGCCCCGGGAGGGGGGCCGACCCTTATGGCTACACCTTC
NA	TRBV27	NA	TRBJ2-7	CASRQAGEQYF	TGTGCCAGCAGACAGGCGGGCGAGCAGTACTTC
NA	TRBV2	NA	TRBJ1-1	CASSLRSGAFF	TGTGCCAGCAGCCTTAGGTCCGGAGCTTTCTTT
NA	TRBV6-5	once	TRBJ1-2	CASSYDRQVINYGYTF	TGTGCCAGCAGTTATGACCGACAGGTGATTAACTATGGCTACACCTTC
NA	TRBV2	NA	TRBJ2-5	CASSSDSQETQYF	TGTGCCAGCAGTTCCGACAGTCAAGAGACCCAGTACTTC
NA	TRBV10-3	once	TRBJ1-5	CAISEWAGNQPQHF	TGTGCCATCAGTGAGTGGGCAGGCAATCAGCCCCAGCATTTT
NA	TRBV28	NA	TRBJ1-2	CGTFNYGYTF	TGTGGGACTTTTAACTATGGCTACACCTTC
NA	TRBV3-1/TRBV3-2	NA	TRBJ2-1	CASSRLLSVGGRDEQFF	TGTGCCAGCAGCCGACTCCTGTCCGTGGGGGGCCGTGATGAGCAGTTCTTC
NA	TRBV14	once	TRBJ2-1	CASSQPVRAGRINEQFF	TGTGCCAGCAGCCAACCAGTACGGGCGGGTCGAATTAATGAGCAGTTCTTC
NA	TRBV16	NA	TRBJ2-3	CASSFSINPDTQYF	TGTGCCAGCAGCTTCTCCATAAATCCAGATACGCAGTATTTT
TRBD1	TRBV2	NA	TRBJ2-7	CASRRTGRYEQYF	TGTGCCAGCAGGAGGACAGGCCGTTACGAGCAGTACTTC
TRBD1	TRBV24-1	NA	TRBJ2-5	CATSDRTGGPRTQYF	TGTGCCACCAGTGATCGGACAGGGGGGCCCAGGACCCAGTACTTC
NA	TRBV11-2	NA	TRBJ2-1	CASSLESQRYNEQFF	TGTGCCAGCAGCTTAGAGTCTCAGAGATACAATGAGCAGTTCTTC
TRBD1	TRBV5-1	NA	TRBJ1-5	CASSEGQGRQPQHF	TGCGCCAGCAGCGAGGGACAGGGGAGGCAGCCCCAGCATTTT
NA	TRBV10-3	NA	TRBJ1-6	CAISESFVVRSPLHF	TGTGCCATCAGTGAGTCTTTTGTAGTACGTTCACCCCTCCACTTT
TRBD1	TRBV5-1	NA	TRBJ2-1	CASSQTGGTYNEQFF	TGCGCCAGCAGCCAGACAGGGGGCACCTACAATGAGCAGTTCTTC
NA	TRBV9	NA	TRBJ2-2	CASSVDGGFGANTGELFF	TGTGCCAGCAGCGTAGACGGTGGGTTTGGAGCGAACACCGGGGAGCTGTTTTTT
NA	TRBV27	NA	TRBJ2-1	CASSLYNEQFF	TGTGCCAGCAGTTTATACAATGAGCAGTTCTTC
TRBD1	TRBV3-1/TRBV3-2	NA	TRBJ1-1	CASSQAWGRDSSLEAFF	TGTGCCAGCAGCCAAGCGTGGGGCCGGGACAGCTCACTTGAAGCTTTCTTT
NA	TRBV10-3	NA	TRBJ1-2	CAISDSRPYGYTF	TGTGCCATCAGTGATAGTCGACCCTATGGCTACACCTTC
NA	TRBV6-1	NA	TRBJ1-1	CASSEPGHSQNTEAFF	TGTGCCAGCAGTGAGCCGGGACACAGCCAAAACACTGAAGCTTTCTTT
NA	TRBV29-1	NA	TRBJ2-2	CSVDGQGSTGELFF	TGCAGCGTTGATGGCCAGGGTTCCACCGGGGAGCTGTTTTTT
NA	TRBV7-2	NA	TRBJ1-2	CASSFTVGYTF	TGTGCCAGCAGCTTTACAGTTGGCTACACCTTC
NA	TRBV30	NA	TRBJ1-5	CAWSVLLDQPQHF	TGTGCCTGGAGTGTATTGTTGGATCAGCCCCAGCATTTT
NA	TRBV15	once	TRBJ2-1	CATSGRTVHSSYNEQFF	TGTGCCACCAGCGGCCGGACAGTTCACAGCTCCTACAATGAGCAGTTCTTC
NA	TRBV5-6	NA	TRBJ1-6	CASSLEGGSPYNSPLHF	TGTGCCAGCAGCTTGGAGGGGGGGTCGCCCTATAATTCACCCCTCCACTTT
NA	TRBV29-1	once	TRBJ1-4	CSATALPGANEKLFF	TGCAGCGCCACGGCCCTCCCCGGGGCTAATGAAAAACTGTTTTTT
NA	TRBV24-1	NA	TRBJ1-5	CATTANSNQPQHF	TGTGCCACCACCGCGAATAGCAATCAGCCCCAGCATTTT
NA	TRBV10-3	once	TRBJ2-7	CATRQDGYEQYF	TGTGCCACCCGACAAGATGGTTACGAGCAGTACTTC
NA	TRBV13	NA	TRBJ2-7	CASSLGGVTYEQYF	TGTGCCAGCAGCTTAGGGGGCGTAACCTACGAGCAGTACTTC
NA	TRBV7-9	once	TRBJ1-1	CAYGGGTDTEAFF	TGTGCCTATGGGGGGGGCACAGACACTGAAGCTTTCTTT
NA	TRBV7-2	NA	TRBJ1-5	CASSPGGYSNQPQHF	TGTGCCAGCAGCCCCGGAGGATATAGCAATCAGCCCCAGCATTTT